Each of the 16 T cell receptor beta chains below was sequenced from the same sample in a study of monozygotic twins with inflammatory bowel disease. From its re-call of the 5' RACE reads, TCRdb lists each CDR3 protein once, without DNA. Its table records approximately 150,000 distinct CDR3 sequences. The material sequenced was blood. All receptors derive from a human donor with ulcerative colitis or Crohn's disease, or a healthy co-twin of an affected twin (not recorded which).

The chain carries TRBV5-5 and TRBJ2-5; TCRdb picks TRBD1, but there is no DNA to check that call. Looked up from germline, CDR1 is SGHKS and CDR2 is YYEKEE (reference sequence). The CDR3 runs to 15 residues. CDR3 in amino acids: CASSLVPGAVETQYF.

This chain connects TRBV29-1 to TRBJ2-1; as DNA is missing, the TRBD2 call by TCRdb cannot be tested. The germline V gene encodes CDR1 SQVTM and CDR2 ANQGSEA. The CDR3 contains 12 residues. This CDR3 reads CSVGEGVWEQFF.

The chain recombines TRBV20-1 with TRBJ1-2. The germline gives CDR1 DFQATT, CDR2 SNEGSKA (reference sequence). The CDR3 length is 11 residues. CDR3 sequence: CSADGVVGYTF.

The chain employs TRBV12-5 and TRBJ2-7; TCRdb proposes TRBD1, but this gene call is untestable without DNA. The CDR3 is made up of 18 amino acids. Germline V gives CDR1 LGHNT, CDR2 FRNRAP. The CDR3 sequence: CASGLVPPGTGSSYEQYF.

Frequency places this clonotype as medium-sized. The V gene is TRBV27, the J gene TRBJ1-5. Germline V gene data show CDR1 as MNHEY and CDR2 as SMNVEV (reference sequence). This CDR3 has 14 amino acids. This chain's CDR3 is CARSGGRSNQPQHF.

This chain links TRBV10-3 with TRBJ2-7; TCRdb designates TRBD1, a call that cannot be tested without DNA. Germline V gene sequence: CDR1 ENHRY, CDR2 SYGVKD. The CDR3 extends over 13 amino acids. This chain's CDR3 is CAISEGGDYEQYF.

The CDR3: CASSTGTSGSTDTQYF. The chain uses TRBV13 and TRBJ2-3; the D call from TCRdb, TRBD2, cannot be confirmed without DNA. The CDR3 has 16 amino acids. CDR1 and CDR2 (germline): PRHDT, FYEKMQ (reference sequence).

V and J are TRBV27 and TRBJ1-1; TCRdb outputs TRBD1, but without DNA this stays unchecked. Germline CDR1 reads MNHEY; CDR2 reads SMNVEV (reference sequence). This CDR3 comprises 15 residues. The CDR3 protein is CASSFTGTDPTGAFF.

This chain uses TRBV9 with TRBJ2-3; TCRdb proposes TRBD2, but this gene call is untestable without DNA. The CDR3 loop spans 11 amino acids. CDR1 is SGDLS and CDR2 is YYNGEE in the germline V gene. CDR3: CASSVGRTQYF.

The J gene is TRBJ2-2, the V gene TRBV24-1. Germline loops: CDR1 KGHDR, CDR2 SFDVKD. CDR3 length: 11 residues. This CDR3 reads CATSVPGELFF.

The chain couples TRBV9 to TRBJ2-7. CDR3 length: 14 residues. Germline V gives CDR1 SGDLS, CDR2 YYNGEE. The CDR3 spells CASSVDFSSYEQYF.

This chain uses TRBV7-9 with TRBJ2-5. Germline CDR1 SEHNR, CDR2 FQNEAQ (reference sequence). CDR3 length: 13 residues. The CDR3 sequence: CASSKNVQETQYF.

This chain connects TRBV19 to TRBJ1-5; without DNA, the TCRdb call of TRBD1 cannot be checked. Germline values: CDR1 LNHDA, CDR2 SQIVND (reference sequence). CDR3 length: 15 amino acids. The CDR3 sequence: CASRPGTDSNQPQHF.

The rearrangement uses TRBV12-3 or TRBV12-4 and TRBJ1-3. CDR3 length equals 12 residues. CDR3: CASSPLDYTIYF.

The chain carries TRBV3-1 and TRBJ2-3. This CDR3 region has 13 residues. Germline V gives CDR1 LGHDT, CDR2 YNNKEL (reference sequence). CDR3 in amino acids: CASRISSTDTQYF.

CDR3 residues: CASSFGPANYGYTF. The chain combines TRBV7-2 with TRBJ1-2. Germline V gene lookup returns CDR1 SGHTA and CDR2 FQGNSA. This CDR3 spans 14 amino acids.